These 20 T cell receptor beta chains originate from one sample sequenced in a study of tumor-infiltrating lymphocytes in primary liver carcinoma (dated 2017 in TCRdb). Without any cell sorting, total RNA and DNA were co-extracted from about 21-30 mg of bulk tissue using the AllPrep DNA/RNA mini kit. Sequencing instrument: Illumina HiSeq 2500. Starting from approximately 500 ng total RNA, TCRbeta-specific cDNA was produced by reverse transcription with a constant-region primer and ProtoScript II reverse transcriptase. Construction of the TCRbeta libraries relied on three nested rounds of multiplex PCR, following a slightly modified ARM-PCR procedure. Multiplex TRBV1-TRBV30 forward primers and a Cbeta reverse primer were used in the first two PCR rounds, each of which was run for approximately 11 cycles. Using fastp trimming at Q25 and MiXCR clonotype assembly, TCRdb reanalyzed the public sequencing data and kept in-frame beta chains. Under each unique CDR3 protein, matching rows form one entry showing the most common genes and DNA. For this sample the table gives roughly 120,000 distinct CDR3 sequences, of which around two thirds were detected only once. About a tenth of the sample lies in the top ten.

The sequenced material came from liver tumor tissue from sampling region 1. What the cell subset or site label conveys for this sample: tumor region T1, superior pole. Source of these receptors: a woman aged 60-70 years with primary liver carcinoma and hepatitis B virus infection.

In its sample, this clonotype was seen once. An end of the junction does not agree with germline; a read error may underlie this. The chain is built from TRBV11-2 and TRBJ2-5; 8 positions agree with TRBD1. The CDR3 contains 17 residues. From germline, CDR1 is SGHAT and CDR2 FQNNGV. Here the CDR3 reads CVSSHGSGQAIQETQYF. The CDR3 nucleotides read TGTGTCAGCAGCCACGGGTCGGGACAGGCTATCCAAGAGACCCAGTACTTC.

J is TRBJ2-1 and V is TRBV7-8; D remains unclear. The CDR3 has 13 amino acids. Germline values: CDR1 SGHVS, CDR2 FQNEAQ. V lost 5 bases, J lost 5 bases, and 10 bases lay in between. Written as DNA, the CDR3 is TGTGCCAGCAGCATACTAAGAAACAATGAGCAGTTCTTC. Its protein is CASSILRNNEQFF.

This clonotype was seen many times. A much larger clone lies a single base off, so this may be a read error. The rearrangement uses TRBV11-2 and TRBJ2-2; D unclear. V lost 0 bases and J lost 0, with 2 bases in between. Germline CDR1 is SGHAT and CDR2 is FQNNGV. CDR3 length: 14 residues. The CDR3 DNA reads as TGTGCCAGCAGCTTAGAGCCGAACACCGGGGAGCTGTTTTTT. Its protein product is CASSLEPNTGELFF.

With respect to this clonotype: This may be a read error, as it is one base from a much larger clone. This chain connects TRBV7-9 to TRBJ1-4; 7 bases line up with TRBD1. The CDR3 is made up of 16 amino acids. Germline lookup yields CDR1 SEHNR and CDR2 FQNEAQ (reference sequence). The CDR3 protein is CASSLSAGGANERLFF. CDR3 DNA sequence: TGTGCCAGCAGCTTAAGCGCAGGGGGAGCTAATGAAAGACTGTTTTTT. Using reference TRBV7-9 and TRBJ1-4 for the parts outside the CDR3, the full variable domain is DTGVSQNPRHKITKRGQNVTFRCDPISEHNRLYWYRQTLGQGPEFLTYFQNEAQLEKSRLLSDRFSAERPKGSFSTLEIQRTEQGDSAMYLCASSLSAGGANERLFFGSGTQLSVL.

The chain is built from TRBV7-9 and TRBJ1-2, with 8 bases lining up with TRBD1. CDR3 length: 16 residues. Germline trimming cut 3 bases from V and 4 bases from J; bases unmatched to any gene: 10. Germline V CDR1 and CDR2: SEHNR, FQNEAQ (reference sequence). Here the CDR3 DNA reads TGTGCCAGCAGCTTGGACACCGGGACAGGAGGCTATGGCTACACCTTC. It specifies CASSLDTGTGGYGYTF. Supplemented by reference TRBV7-9 and TRBJ1-2, the full variable domain reads DTGVSQNPRHKITKRGQNVTFRCDPISEHNRLYWYRQTLGQGPEFLTYFQNEAQLEKSRLLSDRFSAERPKGSFSTLEIQRTEQGDSAMYLCASSLDTGTGGYGYTFGSGTRLTVV.

Details on this clonotype: A much larger clone sits a single nucleotide away, making a read error possible. J is TRBJ2-7 and V is TRBV11-2; 10 nucleotides align to TRBD2. Looked up from germline, CDR1 is SGHAT and CDR2 is FQNNGV. This CDR3 has 14 amino acids. The chain's CDR3 is CACSQELAGDEQYF. The CDR3 nucleotides are TGTGCCTGCAGCCAAGAGCTAGCGGGAGATGAGCAGTACTTC.

A remark on this clonotype: Germline and junction disagree at one end, which may indicate a read error. V gene TRBV2 combines with J gene TRBJ2-7, with TRBD2 as a possible D gene (6 bases). The germline V gene has CDR1 SNHLY and CDR2 FYNNEI. CDR3 length equals 13 residues. The CDR3 region is CVSRRNPAGEQYF. The DNA of the CDR3 is TGTGTCAGCCGTCGGAATCCGGCGGGGGAGCAGTACTTC.

A remark on this clonotype: With a much larger clone just one base away, this may be a read error. The CDR3 loop reads CVSRWTEMNTEAFF. CDR3 bases: TGCGTCAGCAGATGGACAGAGATGAACACTGAAGCTTTCTTT. This chain links TRBV4-1 with TRBJ1-1; a weak D match, TRBD1 (6 bases). The CDR3 sequence is 14 residues long. Germline values: CDR1 MGHRA, CDR2 YSYEKL.

This clonotype was seen only a few times. The V gene is TRBV28, the J gene TRBJ2-7; tentative D call: TRBD1 (6 bases). The germline V gene has CDR1 MDHEN and CDR2 SYDVKM. With 3 bases removed from V and 7 bases from J, the gap between germline ends came to 16 bases. The CDR3 contains 14 residues. The CDR3 coding sequence is TGTGCCAGCAGTTTCAGGGGAAGGGTCCGGGAGCAGTACTTC. Its translation is CASSFRGRVREQYF.

As concerns this clonotype: A much larger clone lies a single base off, so this may be a read error. Likely a read error: the CDR3 ends without its conserved phenylalanine or tryptophan. The chain uses TRBV5-1 and TRBJ2-1, with D unclear. Trimming left V 2 bases short and J 3 bases short, with 9 bases between. The CDR3 is made up of 14 amino acids. The germline V gene encodes CDR1 SGHRS and CDR2 YFSETQ. The CDR3 here is CASSFTLGYNEQFS. CDR3 DNA sequence: TGCGCCAGCAGCTTTACCCTAGGCTACAATGAGCAGTTCTCC.

As to this clonotype: A much larger clonotype is one base distant, so this may be a read error. The gene calls are TRBV29-1 and TRBJ1-2; perhaps TRBD1 as D (6 bases). The germline V gene has CDR1 SQVTM and CDR2 ANQGSEA. The CDR3 loop spans 12 amino acids. V was pared by 5 bases and J by 4 bases, with 11 bases between. CDR3 DNA: TGCAGCGTTTATATAGGGGGCTATGGCTACACCTTC. It encodes CSVYIGGYGYTF.

This clonotype was observed many times. V and J are TRBV6-1 and TRBJ2-5, with D maybe TRBD1 (5 bases). The CDR3 is made up of 15 amino acids. Germline V gene sequence: CDR1 MNHNS, CDR2 SASEGT. Trimming shortened V by 1 base and J by 6 bases, and 15 bases separated the two germline ends. CDR3 sequence (DNA): TGTGCCAGCAGTGAAGTCGCAGGGAAGTGGAAGACCCAGTACTTC. This codes for CASSEVAGKWKTQYF.

Of note for this clonotype: Just one base apart from a much larger clone, this may be a read error. The chain employs TRBV5-6 and TRBJ1-5; D is possibly TRBD1 (5 bases). V was cut by 3 bases and J by 1 base, with 11 bases left in between. Germline V gives CDR1 SGHDT, CDR2 YYEEEE. The CDR3 is made up of 15 amino acids. The CDR3 reads CASSSRGNSNQPQHF. Written as DNA, the CDR3 is TGTGCCAGCAGCTCGCGGGGGAACAGCAATCAGCCCCAGCATTTT.

A single count supports this clonotype. A read error may account for a junction end that differs from germline. V gene TRBV12-3 or TRBV12-4 combines with J gene TRBJ2-1; TRBD2 might be the D (5 bases). The CDR3 spans 18 residues. Here the CDR3 DNA reads TGTGCCAGCAGCCGTATACAGTTTCTAGTGGGAGACGTAAATGGGCAGTTCTTC. Translation: CASSRIQFLVGDVNGQFF.

This clonotype is termed medium-sized. The chain recombines TRBV11-2 with TRBJ1-1; the D gene is possibly TRBD1 (6 bases). The germline CDR1 and CDR2 sequences are SGHAT and FQNNGV. Trimming left V 3 bases short and J 8 bases short, with 13 bases between. The CDR3 contains 13 residues. CDR3 region: CASSFTRGGEAFF. The CDR3 DNA sequence: TGTGCCAGCAGCTTCACCAGGGGCGGGGAAGCTTTCTTT.

A remark on this clonotype: A much more abundant neighbour one base away suggests this may be a read error. The V and J genes are TRBV29-1 and TRBJ1-4; no clear D gene. Looked up from germline, CDR1 is SQVTM and CDR2 is ANQGSEA. The CDR3 loop spans 13 amino acids. The CDR3 sequence: CRVAAGGAVKLFF. DNA for the CDR3: TGCAGAGTTGCCGCGGGAGGAGCTGTAAAACTGTTTTTT. The full variable domain, its missing parts supplied by reference TRBV29-1 and TRBJ1-4, is SAVISQKPSRDICQRGTSLTIQCQVDSQVTMMFWYRQQPGQSLTLIATANQGSEATYESGFVIDKFPISRPNLTFSTLTVSNMSPEDSSIYLCRVAAGGAVKLFFGSGTQLSVL.

This clonotype was seen just once. J is TRBJ1-5 and V is TRBV28; D remains ambiguous. With 8 bases removed from V and 2 bases from J, the gap between germline ends came to 16 bases. This CDR3 contains 15 residues. Looked up from germline, CDR1 is MDHEN and CDR2 is SYDVKM. The CDR3 DNA reads TGTGCCAGCTCCCCATGTTTTGCGGGCAATCAGCCCCAGCATTTT. Amino acids: CASSPCFAGNQPQHF.

The count of this clonotype is one. A much bigger clone sits one base away, suggesting this may be a read error. The J gene is TRBJ2-4, the V gene TRBV12-3 or TRBV12-4; D may be TRBD2 (7 bases). This CDR3 is 14 amino acids long. CDR3 coding DNA: TGTGCCAGGAGTTCCGGGGGGCGTAGAAACATTCAGTACTTC. Protein sequence: CARSSGGRRNIQYF.

This clonotype showed up just once. Germline is not matched at one junction end, which may reflect a read error. J is TRBJ2-5 and V is TRBV11-1, with D possibly matching TRBD2 (5 bases). CDR1 is SGHAT and CDR2 is FQDESV in the germline V gene (reference sequence). This CDR3 spans 15 amino acids. CDR3 protein: CASSLRVATKETQYF. As DNA, the CDR3 is TGTGCCAGCAGCTTACGAGTAGCGACGAAAGAGACTCAGTACTTC.

By sample share, this clonotype is medium-sized. This chain joins TRBV6-1 and TRBJ1-6; no firm D call. The CDR3 contains 14 residues. The V and J ends lost 1 base and 14 bases respectively, with 15 bases between them. The germline V gene has CDR1 MNHNS and CDR2 SASEGT. The CDR3 loop is CASSEEGFGGTLHF. CDR3 sequence (DNA): TGTGCCAGCAGTGAAGAAGGGTTCGGAGGGACCCTCCACTTT.